These 2 T cell receptor beta chains originate from one sample sequenced in a study of CD8 T cells in Susac syndrome. Reverse transcription of roughly 0.45 to 1 ug RNA was carried out with random hexamers. From the immunoSEQ multiplex PCR reads, TCRdb called clonotypes with MiXCR, one entry per CDR3 protein. The data show over 150,000 distinct CDR3 sequences, approximately 95% seen once. Sequenced input: CD4+ T cells from PBMCs. The receptors were gathered from a human donor with multiple sclerosis.

The chain employs TRBV20-1 and TRBJ1-1; 10 positions match TRBD1. The CDR3 is 15 amino acids. CDR1 DFQATT and CDR2 SNEGSKA come from the germline V gene (reference sequence). V lost 3 bases to trimming and J lost 6 bases; unmatched junction nucleotides: 10. The chain's CDR3 is CSAREAGQGFAEAFF. In DNA form, the CDR3 reads TGCAGTGCTAGGGAAGCGGGACAGGGGTTCGCTGAAGCTTTCTTT.

This clonotype was seen more than once but under ten times. This sequence joins TRBV2 and TRBJ2-7; a possible D gene is TRBD2 (6 bases). Germline CDR1 and CDR2: SNHLY and FYNNEI. The V end was cut by 7 bases, the J end by 0 bases, with 10 bases between. The CDR3 has 13 residues. CDR3 sequence (DNA): TGTGCCAGCAATGGCGGGGACTCCTACGAGCAGTACTTC. Translated, it gives CASNGGDSYEQYF.